This record covers a single T cell receptor beta chain. The source of the sample is a study of blood T cell repertoires in COVID-19. Profiling relied on immunoSEQ multiplex PCR, and the TCRdb table lists in-frame clones only, not all of them. The data show hundreds of thousands of clones, with around 88% seen just once and around 1.2% held by the top ten. The CDR3 runs to 12 residues. Losses at the gene ends were 11 bases for V and 5 bases for J; bases not matched to a gene: 5. Per germline, CDR1 SNHLY and CDR2 FYNNEI. Input material: PBMCs or T cells enriched from blood (not recorded which). This clonotype was sampled from a woman in her thirties or forties with acute COVID-19. The chain employs TRBV2 and TRBJ2-5; 10 positions agree with TRBD1. Here the CDR3 reads CAGDRGGETQYF. The CDR3 nucleotides are TGTGCCGGGGACAGGGGAGGCGAGACCCAGTACTTC.